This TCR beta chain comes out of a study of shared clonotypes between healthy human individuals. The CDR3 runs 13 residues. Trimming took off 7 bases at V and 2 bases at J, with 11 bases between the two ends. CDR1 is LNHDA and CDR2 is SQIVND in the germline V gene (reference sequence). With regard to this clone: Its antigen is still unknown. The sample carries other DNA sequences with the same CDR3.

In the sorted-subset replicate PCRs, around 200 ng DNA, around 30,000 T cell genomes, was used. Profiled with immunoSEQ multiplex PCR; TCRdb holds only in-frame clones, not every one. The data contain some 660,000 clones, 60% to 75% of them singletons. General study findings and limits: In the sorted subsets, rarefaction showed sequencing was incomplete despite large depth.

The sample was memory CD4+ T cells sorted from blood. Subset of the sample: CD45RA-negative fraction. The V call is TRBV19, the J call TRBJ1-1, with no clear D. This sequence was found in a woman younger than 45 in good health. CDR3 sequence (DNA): TGTGCCAGTAAAATAGGCCGCAACACTGAAGCTTTCTTT. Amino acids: CASKIGRNTEAFF. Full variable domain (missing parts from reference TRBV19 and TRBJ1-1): DGGITQSPKYLFRKEGQNVTLSCEQNLNHDAMYWYRQDPGQGLRLIYYSQIVNDFQKGDIAEGYSVSREKKESFPLTVTSAQKNPTAFYLCASKIGRNTEAFFGQGTRLTVV.